This TCR beta chain was recorded in a study of blood T cell repertoires in COVID-19. Some clones are missing from TCRdb's copy, which holds only in-frame ones; the method was immunoSEQ multiplex PCR. The repertoire holds some 130,000 clones, with around 73% as singletons. The V and J ends lost 11 bases and 7 bases respectively, with 23 bases between them. There are 15 residues in the CDR3. CDR1 and CDR2 (germline): MNHEY, SMNVEV (reference sequence). The chain uses TRBV27 and TRBJ1-4, with a weak D call TRBD1 (6 bases). This clonotype originated in a man in his sixties who had recovered from COVID-19. The sequencing input was peripheral blood. This CDR3 reads CAGKPFGGAGEKLFF. Written as DNA, the CDR3 is TGTGCCGGCAAACCATTTGGGGGCGCAGGTGAAAAACTGTTTTTT.